These T cell receptor beta chains were read from a single sample in a study of cytomegalovirus exposure and HLA in healthy donors. Method: immunoSEQ multiplex PCR; TCRdb's copy keeps in-frame clones and lacks some. The sample consists of around 210,000 clones, more than 75% of them appearing once. Specimen: PBMCs. The receptors here all came from a middle-aged woman in good health and CMV-seronegative. Both conserved end residues are part of each CDR3. D genes are given only for firm matches. Part of the rows lack a size; the others show once, few, many or a class for expanded clones.

j_call v_call clone_size cdr3_length d_call cdr3_nt cdr3_aa
TRBJ1-1 TRBV7-9 NA 12 NA TGTTCCAGCAGCTTTCTAAACACTGAAGCTTTCTTT CSSSFLNTEAFF
TRBJ2-1 TRBV14 NA 15 TRBD1 TGTGCCAGCAGCAATCCGGGACAGGGACACAATGAGCAGTTCTTC CASSNPGQGHNEQFF
TRBJ2-3 TRBV30 NA 15 TRBD2 TGTGCCTGGAGTGCGGGACTAGTAGGCACAGATACGCAGTATTTT CAWSAGLVGTDTQYF
TRBJ2-3 TRBV5-1 NA 14 NA TGCGCCAGCAGCTCCCGGGACATAGCCGATACGCAGTATTTT CASSSRDIADTQYF
TRBJ1-4 TRBV25-1 few 14 TRBD1 TGTGCTTCCGGACAGGGGGTCTTTGGAGAAAAACTGTTTTTT CASGQGVFGEKLFF
TRBJ2-7 TRBV6-5 NA 15 TRBD1 TGTGCCAGCAGTTACTCCCCAGGGGGAGATTACGAGCAGTACTTC CASSYSPGGDYEQYF
TRBJ2-7 TRBV5-8 NA 14 NA TGTGCCAGCAGCAGTAGCGTCGGGGCCTACGAGCAGTACTTC CASSSSVGAYEQYF
TRBJ1-6 TRBV30 NA 15 NA TGTGCCTGGAGTGTGGTACAGGGCTATAATTCACCCCTCCACTTT CAWSVVQGYNSPLHF
TRBJ2-3 TRBV5-1 few 16 TRBD2 TGCGCCAGCAGCCCTGTTGCGGGGGTGATCACAGATACGCAGTATTTT CASSPVAGVITDTQYF
TRBJ1-1 TRBV11-3 NA 14 TRBD1 TGTGCCAGCAGCCAGGACAGGGGGAGAACTGAAGCTTTCTTT CASSQDRGRTEAFF
TRBJ2-7 TRBV7-9 NA 17 TRBD2 TGTGCCAGCAGCACCCTCCGAGGGGCTAGCGGGAGTTACGAGCAGTACTTC CASSTLRGASGSYEQYF
TRBJ1-1 TRBV30 NA 14 NA TGTGCCTGGAGTTATTACGGGGGGACCACCGGGGCTTTCTTT CAWSYYGGTTGAFF
TRBJ2-7 TRBV7-6 few 14 NA TGTGCCAGCAGCTACCTCCAGGGGACGTACGAGCAGTACTTC CASSYLQGTYEQYF
TRBJ2-7 TRBV30 NA 14 NA TGTGCCTGGGTGGATCCGGGTTGGAGCTACGAGCAGTACTTC CAWVDPGWSYEQYF
TRBJ1-1 TRBV2 NA 14 NA TGTGCCAGCAGTGAACAGGGCCAAGGCACTGAAGCTTTCTTT CASSEQGQGTEAFF
TRBJ2-3 TRBV29-1 NA 13 TRBD1 TGCAGCGTCCAGGGACAGGGGAAAGATACGCAGTATTTT CSVQGQGKDTQYF
TRBJ1-4 TRBV7-9 NA 16 NA TGTGCCAGCAGCCCCCCTAAACCGGGTATTAATGAAAAACTGTTTTTT CASSPPKPGINEKLFF
TRBJ1-2 TRBV5-6 NA 13 NA TGTGCCAGCAGCTTGGCGATAGTGTGGGGCTACACCTTC CASSLAIVWGYTF
TRBJ1-1 TRBV27 NA 15 NA TGTGCCAGCAGTTTACTCTCCCCGGTGAACACTGAAGCTTTCTTT CASSLLSPVNTEAFF
TRBJ2-7 TRBV27 NA 16 NA TGTGCCAGCAGTTTATCTAGGACAGCGATCTCCTACGAGCAGTACTTC CASSLSRTAISYEQYF
TRBJ2-1 TRBV6-1 NA 14 TRBD1 TGTGCCAGCAGAAACCGGGACAGGGGCTATGAGCAGTTCTTC CASRNRDRGYEQFF
TRBJ2-1 TRBV27 NA 18 TRBD2 TGTGCCAGCAGTTCCAAAGGGACTAGCGGGCTCTCCTACAATGAGCAGTTCTTC CASSSKGTSGLSYNEQFF
TRBJ2-7 TRBV29-1 NA 13 NA TGCAGCGTTGAAGGGGGGCCTGTCTACGAGCAGTACTTC CSVEGGPVYEQYF
TRBJ1-2 TRBV5-6 NA 16 NA TGTGCCAGCAGCTACTACAAACAGGGATTTATTGGAGGCTACACCTTC CASSYYKQGFIGGYTF
TRBJ2-3 TRBV7-9 NA 13 NA TGTGCCAGCACCTGGGAGTATTTGAATACGCAGTATTTT CASTWEYLNTQYF
TRBJ2-2 TRBV6-6 NA 15 NA TGTGCCAGCTGGAAATCGGGTAGTTGGACCGGGGAGCTGTTTTTT CASWKSGSWTGELFF
TRBJ2-4 TRBV5-1 NA 15 TRBD2 TGCGCCAGCACCTGGGGGAGGGCCGCCAAAAACATTCAGTACTTC CASTWGRAAKNIQYF
TRBJ2-1 TRBV11-3 few 15 TRBD2 TGTGCCAGCAGCTTAGAGGGGCGGGGGGCCAATGAGCAGTTCTTC CASSLEGRGANEQFF
TRBJ2-1 TRBV23-1 once 16 TRBD1 TGCGCCAGCAGTCAATCGGGACAGACTATCGTGAATGAGCAGTTCTTC CASSQSGQTIVNEQFF
TRBJ2-2 TRBV27 NA 15 NA TGTGCCAGCAGTTTCGGGCTAGCTTCCACCGGGGAGCTGTTTTTT CASSFGLASTGELFF
TRBJ2-5 TRBV11-2 NA 17 NA TGTGCCAGCAGCTTAGGAGGCTGGGGAGTCGGGCAAGAGACCCAGTACTTC CASSLGGWGVGQETQYF
TRBJ2-3 TRBV18 NA 17 TRBD2 TGTGCCAGCTCACCACCAGTTGGGAGCGGGAACGCAGATACGCAGTATTTT CASSPPVGSGNADTQYF
TRBJ2-7 TRBV7-6 NA 13 NA TGTGCCAGCAGTCTGACAGAGACCTACGAGCAGTACTTC CASSLTETYEQYF
TRBJ1-1 TRBV2 few 12 NA TGTGCCAGCACCAGGGTGAACACTGAAGCTTTCTTT CASTRVNTEAFF
TRBJ1-2 TRBV27 NA 18 TRBD1 TGTGCCAGCAGTAGAACCCCCTCGGGACAGGGGATTGGCTATGGCTACACCTTC CASSRTPSGQGIGYGYTF
TRBJ2-1 TRBV5-6 NA 18 TRBD2 TGTGCCAGCAGCTCTATATCCTTAGCGGGAGGCTCCTACAATGAGCAGTTCTTC CASSSISLAGGSYNEQFF
TRBJ2-7 TRBV7-9 NA 13 TRBD1 TGTGCCAGCAGCCGGGACAGCCCCTACGAGCAGTACTTC CASSRDSPYEQYF
TRBJ2-1 TRBV7-3 NA 13 NA TGTGCCACCTCCCTAAGCTCCTACAATGAGCAGTTCTTC CATSLSSYNEQFF
TRBJ2-5 TRBV29-1 NA 15 TRBD2 TGCAGCGTTGATGTGGCGGGAGGGGGGGTGGAGACCCAGTACTTC CSVDVAGGGVETQYF
TRBJ2-1 TRBV15 NA 15 TRBD1 TGTGCCACCAGCAGGGACAGGAGCTCCTACAATGAGCAGTTCTTC CATSRDRSSYNEQFF